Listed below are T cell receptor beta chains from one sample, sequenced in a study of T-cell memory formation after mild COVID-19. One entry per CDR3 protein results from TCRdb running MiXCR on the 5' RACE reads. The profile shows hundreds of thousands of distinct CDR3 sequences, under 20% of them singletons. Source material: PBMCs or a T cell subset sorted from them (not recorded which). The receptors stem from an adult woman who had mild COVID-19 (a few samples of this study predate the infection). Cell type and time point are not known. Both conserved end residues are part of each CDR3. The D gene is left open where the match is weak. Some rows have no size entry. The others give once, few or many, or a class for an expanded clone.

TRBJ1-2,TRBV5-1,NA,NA,CASSLDTDYGYTF,TGCGCCAGCAGCTTAGACACCGACTATGGCTACACCTTC
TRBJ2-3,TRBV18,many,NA,CASADGKSTQYF,TGTGCCAGTGCAGATGGGAAGTCTACGCAGTATTTT
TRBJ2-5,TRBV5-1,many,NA,CASSFAGAETQYF,TGCGCCAGCAGCTTCGCAGGGGCGGAGACCCAGTACTTC
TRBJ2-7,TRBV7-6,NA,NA,CASSLLDREGEQYF,TGTGCCAGCAGCCTATTGGACAGGGAGGGGGAGCAGTACTTC
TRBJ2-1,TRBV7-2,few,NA,CASFGGGEQFF,TGTGCCAGCTTCGGAGGGGGTGAGCAGTTCTTC
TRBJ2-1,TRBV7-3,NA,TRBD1,CASSPLQGAFDEQFF,TGTGCCAGCAGCCCTCTTCAGGGGGCTTTCGATGAGCAGTTCTTC
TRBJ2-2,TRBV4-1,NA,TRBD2,CASSQEAEGGGAGGELFF,TGCGCCAGCAGCCAAGAGGCTGAGGGCGGGGGGGCCGGCGGGGAGCTGTTTTTT
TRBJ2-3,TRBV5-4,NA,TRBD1,CASSPWTGNTDTQYF,TGTGCCAGCAGCCCGTGGACAGGGAACACGGATACGCAGTATTTT
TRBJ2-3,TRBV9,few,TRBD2,CASSVGTSFTDTQYF,TGTGCCAGCAGCGTCGGGACTAGCTTCACAGATACGCAGTATTTT
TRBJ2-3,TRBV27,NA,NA,CASSLIPGVSTDTQYF,TGTGCCAGCAGTTTAATTCCAGGGGTTAGCACAGATACGCAGTATTTT
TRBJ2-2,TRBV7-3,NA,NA,CASSLNSATYTGELIF,TGTGCCAGCAGCTTAAATAGCGCTACCTACACCGGGGAGCTGATTTTT
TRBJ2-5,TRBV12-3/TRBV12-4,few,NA,CASRGGQETQYF,TGTGCCAGCAGAGGAGGCCAAGAGACCCAGTACTTC
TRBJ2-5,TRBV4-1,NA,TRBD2,CASSQTLGGRETQYF,TGCGCCAGCAGCCAGACCCTGGGGGGGAGAGAGACCCAGTACTTC
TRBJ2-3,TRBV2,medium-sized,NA,CASSPGTGSTDTQYF,TGTGCCAGCAGTCCAGGGACGGGAAGCACAGATACGCAGTATTTT
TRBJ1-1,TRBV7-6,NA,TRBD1,CASSQIQGTEAFF,TGTGCCAGCAGCCAGATACAGGGGACTGAAGCTTTCTTT
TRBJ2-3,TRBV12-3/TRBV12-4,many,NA,CASGRGGIYEPYF,TGTGCCAGCGGTAGAGGCGGGATCTACGAGCCGTATTTT
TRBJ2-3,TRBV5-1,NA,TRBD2,CASSFPAGLAGNTDTQYF,TGCGCCAGCAGCTTCCCCGCGGGACTAGCGGGGAACACAGATACGCAGTATTTT
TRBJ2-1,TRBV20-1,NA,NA,CSARPLAVNEQFF,TGCAGTGCGCGCCCCCTTGCCGTAAATGAGCAGTTCTTC
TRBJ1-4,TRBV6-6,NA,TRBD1,CASKRPGGYEKLFF,TGTGCCAGCAAAAGGCCAGGGGGCTATGAAAAACTGTTTTTT
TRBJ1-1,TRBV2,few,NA,CASSVTPLGTEAFF,TGTGCCAGCAGTGTCACCCCCTTGGGCACTGAAGCTTTCTTT
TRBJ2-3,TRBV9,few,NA,CASSVVTDTQYF,TGTGCCAGCAGCGTAGTCACAGATACGCAGTATTTT
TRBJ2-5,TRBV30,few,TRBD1,CAWSRPDRGEGETQYF,TGTGCCTGGAGCCGCCCGGACAGGGGAGAGGGGGAGACCCAGTACTTC
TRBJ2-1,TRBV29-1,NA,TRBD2,CSGGFLAGKNEQFF,TGCAGCGGGGGGTTTTTAGCGGGAAAAAATGAGCAGTTCTTC
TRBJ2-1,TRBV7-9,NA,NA,CASSLGRETVLTGSYNEQFF,TGTGCCAGCAGCTTAGGTCGGGAGACAGTATTAACGGGCTCCTACAATGAGCAGTTCTTC
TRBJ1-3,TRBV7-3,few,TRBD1,CASSAGTDSGNTIYF,TGTGCCAGCAGCGCCGGGACAGACTCTGGAAACACCATATATTTT
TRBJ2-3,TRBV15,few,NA,CATSRVQDTQYF,TGTGCCACCAGCAGAGTTCAGGATACGCAGTATTTT
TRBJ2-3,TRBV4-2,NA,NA,CASSQSSASEGDTQYF,TGTGCCAGCAGCCAATCGTCGGCTAGCGAGGGAGATACGCAGTATTTT
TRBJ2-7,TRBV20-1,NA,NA,CSARDISRWDTYEQYF,TGCAGTGCTAGAGATATATCTCGTTGGGATACCTACGAGCAGTACTTC
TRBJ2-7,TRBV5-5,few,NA,CASSLVSAVTYEQYF,TGTGCCAGCAGCTTGGTGAGTGCAGTGACCTACGAGCAGTACTTC
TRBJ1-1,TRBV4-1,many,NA,CASSQVRGLQAFF,TGCGCCAGCAGCCAAGTAAGGGGTCTCCAAGCTTTCTTT
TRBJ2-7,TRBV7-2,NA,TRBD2,CASSMGLAGKSSYEQYF,TGTGCCAGCAGCATGGGACTAGCGGGGAAAAGCTCCTACGAGCAGTACTTC
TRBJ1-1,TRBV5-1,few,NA,CASSLARGVTEAFF,TGCGCCAGCAGCTTGGCCAGGGGCGTTACTGAAGCTTTCTTT
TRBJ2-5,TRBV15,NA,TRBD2,CATSRLGRGSRETQYF,TGTGCCACCAGCAGATTGGGGCGGGGGTCCCGCGAGACCCAGTACTTC
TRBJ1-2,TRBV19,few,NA,CASSIPMGANGYTF,TGTGCCAGTAGTATCCCGATGGGGGCAAATGGCTACACCTTC
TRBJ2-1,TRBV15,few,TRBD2,CATSRERRASGIGDEQFF,TGTGCCACCAGCAGAGAACGACGTGCTAGCGGGATTGGAGATGAGCAGTTCTTC
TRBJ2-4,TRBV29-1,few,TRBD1,CSVSQPGTGTGTHIQYF,TGCAGCGTTTCCCAACCCGGGACAGGGACGGGAACACACATTCAGTACTTC
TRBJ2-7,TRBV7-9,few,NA,CASNSPRAGTRNEQYF,TGTGCCAGCAATTCACCCCGGGCAGGAACGAGGAACGAGCAGTACTTC
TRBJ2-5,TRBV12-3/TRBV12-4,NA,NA,CASSFGKGQQGQETQYF,TGTGCCAGCAGTTTCGGGAAGGGCCAGCAGGGGCAAGAGACCCAGTACTTC
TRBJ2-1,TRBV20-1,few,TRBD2,CSARDEGLAGGPNEQFF,TGCAGTGCTAGAGATGAGGGGCTAGCGGGAGGGCCTAATGAGCAGTTCTTC
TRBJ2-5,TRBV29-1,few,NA,CSVEGTWETQYF,TGCAGCGTTGAAGGTACCTGGGAGACCCAGTACTTC
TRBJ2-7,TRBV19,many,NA,CASSRSYQISVYEQYF,TGTGCCAGTAGTCGATCGTATCAAATTTCCGTCTACGAGCAGTACTTC